A selection of T cell receptor beta chains follows, all from one sample in a study of T cells in localized non-small cell lung cancer. Data came from immunoSEQ multiplex PCR; TCRdb stores just in-frame clones and leaves some out. The profile covers about 4,600 clones, with approximately 31% appearing a single time and roughly 4.6% taken by the ten largest. The sample was lung tumor tissue, taken before any cancer treatment. The receptors derive from a man aged 40 to 70 with stage III squamous cell lung carcinoma. CDR3s include the opening cysteine and the closing phenylalanine or tryptophan. The order of the fields is D gene, clone size, J gene, V gene, CDR3 protein, CDR3 DNA. The D gene is left open where the match is weak. Only some rows state a clone size, as once, few, many or a class for expanded clones.

>TRBD1|NA|TRBJ2-3|TRBV29-1
CASSQDRDSSTDTQYF
TGCGCCAGCAGCCAAGACCGGGACAGTAGCACAGATACGCAGTATTTT
>TRBD2|few|TRBJ2-1|TRBV6-8
CASSPHLAGAYNEQFF
TGTGCCAGCAGTCCGCACTTAGCGGGAGCATACAATGAGCAGTTCTTC
>NA|medium-sized|TRBJ2-2|TRBV11-3
CASSPITGASGELFF
TGTGCCAGCAGCCCCATTACCGGCGCTTCCGGGGAGCTGTTTTTT
>TRBD1|NA|TRBJ1-1|TRBV23-1
CASRTGTGGLNTEAFF
TGCGCCAGCAGAACCGGGACAGGGGGCTTGAACACTGAAGCTTTCTTT
>NA|few|TRBJ2-3|TRBV10-2
CASSGIGRTDTQYF
TGCGCCAGCAGTGGAATAGGCCGCACAGATACGCAGTATTTT
>NA|few|TRBJ2-4|TRBV6-8
CASSPWRAGYGIQYF
TGTGCCAGCAGCCCTTGGAGGGCGGGGTATGGCATTCAGTACTTC
>TRBD1|NA|TRBJ2-2|TRBV14
CASSQDFRTGANVGELFF
TGTGCCAGCAGCCAAGATTTCCGAACAGGGGCAAACGTCGGGGAGCTGTTTTTT
>NA|few|TRBJ2-3|TRBV10-3
CASGDSITDTQYF
TGTGCCAGCGGGGACAGCATCACAGATACGCAGTATTTT
>NA|NA|TRBJ2-5|TRBV7-2
CASSSVVGATNQETQYF
TGTGCCAGCAGCTCAGTAGTGGGGGCCACGAACCAAGAGACCCAGTACTTC
>NA|NA|TRBJ2-2|TRBV9
CASSVRDFPGELFF
TGTGCCAGCAGCGTAAGAGACTTTCCCGGGGAGCTGTTTTTT
>TRBD2|few|TRBJ2-2|TRBV9
CASSFGLADLTGELFF
TGTGCCAGCAGCTTCGGACTAGCGGACCTCACCGGGGAGCTGTTTTTT
>TRBD1|medium-sized|TRBJ2-7|TRBV6-8
CASSSSGGEQYF
TGTGCCAGCAGTTCATCAGGGGGCGAGCAGTACTTC
>NA|NA|TRBJ1-5|TRBV6-7
CASSPYAGRRGQPQHF
TGTGCCAGCAGCCCATATGCAGGGAGACGAGGTCAGCCCCAGCATTTT
>NA|NA|TRBJ2-5|TRBV2
CASSLAQETQYF
TGTGCCAGCAGTTTGGCCCAAGAGACCCAGTACTTC
>NA|NA|TRBJ2-1|TRBV29-1
CSVEQIPQGEQFF
TGCAGCGTTGAACAGATCCCCCAGGGTGAGCAGTTCTTC
>TRBD1|few|TRBJ1-2|TRBV11-3
CASSYGSRDRGNGYTF
TGTGCCAGCAGCTACGGCAGCCGGGACAGGGGGAATGGCTACACCTTC
>NA|NA|TRBJ1-5|TRBV15
CATSRGDRDQPQHF
TGTGCCACCAGCAGAGGTGACAGAGATCAGCCCCAGCATTTT
>NA|medium-sized|TRBJ1-1|TRBV11-3
CASSLGFGEGSTEAFF
TGTGCCAGCAGCTTAGGCTTTGGGGAGGGGTCCACTGAAGCTTTCTTT
>TRBD2|NA|TRBJ2-2|TRBV6-8
CASSSASGKTGELFF
TGTGCCAGCAGTTCGGCTAGCGGGAAGACCGGGGAGCTGTTTTTT
>TRBD1|medium-sized|TRBJ1-6|TRBV11-3
CASSLRGPDSPLHF
TGTGCCAGCAGCCTCAGGGGGCCTGATTCACCCCTCCACTTT